These 32 T cell receptor beta chains originate from one sample sequenced in a study of blood T cell repertoires in COVID-19. The data were produced by immunoSEQ multiplex PCR, yet TCRdb's version contains in-frame clones alone and is incomplete. The sample lists fewer than 15,000 clones; 85% to 90% were seen once. Sample: peripheral blood. The receptors were gathered from a human donor with active COVID-19. The donor label of this sample is uncertain.

The chain links TRBV7-2 to TRBJ2-3; D is ambiguous. The CDR3 runs to 13 residues. Germline V gene lookup returns CDR1 SGHTA and CDR2 FQGNSA. Trimming took off 1 base at V and 5 bases at J, with 7 bases between the two ends. The CDR3 DNA reads TGTGCCAGCAGCTTAGAGCCCGGAGATACGCAGTATTTT. It encodes CASSLEPGDTQYF.

This clone was observed a few times. The chain uses TRBV29-1 and TRBJ2-1, with 9 bases matching TRBD2. Looked up from germline, CDR1 is SQVTM and CDR2 is ANQGSEA. There are 16 residues in the CDR3. Trimming removed 1 base from V and 4 bases from J; junction bases left unmatched: 8. This chain's CDR3 is CSVEGMAGGPYNEQFF. CDR3 nucleotide sequence: TGCAGCGTTGAAGGAATGGCGGGGGGGCCATACAATGAGCAGTTCTTC.

The chain links TRBV7-9 to TRBJ1-4; D might be TRBD1 (5 bases). Trimming stripped 6 bases from V and 7 bases from J, with 9 bases between. The CDR3 is 12 residues long. Germline V lookup: CDR1 SEHNR, CDR2 FQNEAQ (reference sequence). In DNA form, the CDR3 reads TGTGCCAGCAGAAGGGGCAGTGAAAAACTGTTTTTT. Its protein product is CASRRGSEKLFF.

The genes are TRBV6-5 and TRBJ2-1, with D possibly matching TRBD2 (6 bases). Trimming took off 6 bases at V and 3 bases at J, with 15 bases between the two ends. Germline CDR1 and CDR2: MNHEY and SVGAGI. The CDR3 has 15 amino acids. The CDR3 DNA is TGTGCCAGCAGCAAGGGACTCGGGATCTACAATGAGCAGTTCTTC. Translating it yields CASSKGLGIYNEQFF.

V usage is TRBV2 and J usage is TRBJ2-7, with D perhaps TRBD2 (7 bases). The ends were cut back, 6 bases at V and 9 bases at J, with 12 bases in the middle. The CDR3 is made up of 11 amino acids. Germline-derived CDR1 and CDR2 are SNHLY and FYNNEI. In DNA, the CDR3 is TGTGCCAGCAGGGCGGGGGCCGGGCAGTACTTC. This encodes CASRAGAGQYF.

This chain links TRBV28 with TRBJ1-4, with 12 positions matching TRBD1. The CDR3 runs to 18 residues. In germline, CDR1 is MDHEN, CDR2 SYDVKM. V was clipped by 5 bases and J by 1 base; unmatched bases: 8. Written as DNA, the CDR3 is TGTGCCAGCAGTCCCTGGGACAGGGGGCGGGGAACTAATGAAAAACTGTTTTTT. Residues: CASSPWDRGRGTNEKLFF.

This clone is a singleton in its sample. The chain uses TRBV5-4 and TRBJ1-2, with 12 nucleotides matching TRBD1. Germline CDR1 is SGHNT and CDR2 is YYREEE (reference sequence). Losses at the gene ends were 3 bases for V and 8 bases for J; bases not matched to a gene: 2. The CDR3 covers 13 residues. The CDR3 reads CASSSGQGAGYTF. In DNA, the CDR3 is TGTGCCAGCAGCTCGGGACAGGGGGCGGGCTACACCTTC.

The chain couples TRBV15 to TRBJ1-4; D is possibly TRBD1 (5 bases). The germline gives CDR1 LNHNV, CDR2 YYDKDF (reference sequence). Trimming pared 1 base from V and 0 bases from J, leaving 6 bases between. The CDR3 consists of 15 residues. The CDR3 DNA sequence: TGTGCCACCAGCAGAGGCAGGGCAACTAATGAAAAACTGTTTTTT. This translates into CATSRGRATNEKLFF.

The J gene is TRBJ2-7, the V gene TRBV6-5, with a tentative D call TRBD1 (6 bases). The CDR3 covers 15 residues. The germline V gene encodes CDR1 MNHEY and CDR2 SVGAGI. V was cut by 0 bases and J by 2 bases, with 11 bases left in between. CDR3 region: CASSYSLQGPYEQYF. The CDR3 bases are TGTGCCAGCAGTTACTCCCTCCAGGGGCCCTACGAGCAGTACTTC.

The CDR3 DNA sequence: TGCGCCAGCAGTGATCGGCGGCAGGGAGGTTTGGGCTACACCTTC. Translated, it gives CASSDRRQGGLGYTF. J is TRBJ1-2 and V is TRBV10-2; perhaps TRBD1 as D (5 bases). Deletions cut 3 bases from V and 8 bases from J, with 19 bases between. Germline values: CDR1 WSHSY, CDR2 SAAADI. This CDR3 has 15 amino acids.

V usage is TRBV18 and J usage is TRBJ1-5; 8 nucleotides align to TRBD1. The V gene's germline CDR1 is KGHSH and CDR2 LQKENI. The CDR3 contains 14 residues. Trimming at V came to 6 bases and at J to 7 bases, leaving 8 bases not matched to a gene. The CDR3 reads CASSPPDRAQPQHF. The CDR3 bases are TGTGCCAGCTCCCCTCCGGACAGGGCGCAGCCCCAGCATTTT.

The chain recombines TRBV5-4 with TRBJ1-2; TRBD1 matches at 7 bases. Germline CDR1 reads SGHNT; CDR2 reads YYREEE (reference sequence). The CDR3 extends over 16 amino acids. V lost 4 bases to trimming and J lost 2 bases; unmatched junction nucleotides: 11. This CDR3 reads CASSPSLTGINYGYTF. CDR3 nucleotides: TGTGCCAGCAGCCCCTCCTTGACAGGGATCAACTATGGCTACACCTTC.

This chain joins TRBV2 and TRBJ2-7; 8 nucleotides agree with TRBD1. The V and J ends lost 7 bases and 2 bases, in that order; junction bases with no gene match: 4. The V gene's germline CDR1 is SNHLY and CDR2 FYNNEI. The CDR3 is 13 amino acids. CDR3 bases: TGTGCCAGCACGACAGGGGCTACCTACGAGCAGTACTTC. Translated: CASTTGATYEQYF. Drawing the rest from reference TRBV2 and TRBJ2-7, the complete variable domain is EPEVTQTPSHQVTQMGQEVILRCVPISNHLYFYWYRQILGQKVEFLVSFYNNEISEKSEIFDDQFSVERPDGSNFTLKIRSTKLEDSAMYFCASTTGATYEQYFGPGTRLTVT.

The chain combines TRBV5-8 with TRBJ2-2; D call uncertain. The CDR3 spans 11 residues. The V gene lost 4 bases and the J gene lost 4 bases, with 2 bases spanning the gap. Germline V gene data show CDR1 as SGHTS and CDR2 as YDEGEE. Here the CDR3 DNA reads TGTGCCAGCAGCCGCACCGGGGAGCTGTTTTTT. This gives the protein CASSRTGELFF.

This chain links TRBV7-9 with TRBJ2-3; maybe TRBD1 (5 bases). This CDR3 contains 13 residues. V lost 7 bases and J 0 bases, leaving 8 bases between the germline ends. Germline V gives CDR1 SEHNR, CDR2 FQNEAQ (reference sequence). The CDR3 DNA is TGTGCCAGCAAATGGGGCAGCACAGATACGCAGTATTTT. Its protein product is CASKWGSTDTQYF.

The CDR3 region is CASSKAESTDTQYF. CDR3 nucleotide sequence: TGTGCCAGCAGCAAAGCCGAGTCTACAGATACGCAGTATTTT. The V gene is TRBV21-1, the J gene TRBJ2-3; the tabulated D call, TRBD2, remains unverified against the DNA. TRBV21-1 is a recognized pseudogene. CDR3 size: 14 residues.

The rearrangement joins TRBV25-1 to TRBJ2-6; tentatively, D is TRBD2 (5 bases). Germline V gene data show CDR1 as MGHDK and CDR2 as SYGVNS. Between the trimmed V and J ends, which lost 4 bases and 4 bases, there was a span of 8 bases. The CDR3 is made up of 14 amino acids. CDR3 in DNA: TGTGCCAGCAGTGCGAGGGCCGGGGCCAACGTCCTGACTTTC. Translation: CASSARAGANVLTF.

This chain links TRBV3-1 (or the pseudogene TRBV3-2) with TRBJ2-7, with TRBD2 identical over 9 bases. Unmatched junction bases numbered 6, after V lost 5 bases and J lost 4 bases. The germline V gene has CDR1 LGHDT and CDR2 YNNKEL (reference sequence). This CDR3 is built from 14 residues. This chain's CDR3 is CASSSGGGAYEQYF. For the CDR3, the DNA is TGTGCCAGCAGCTCGGGCGGGGGGGCTTACGAGCAGTACTTC.

V gene TRBV6-5 combines with J gene TRBJ2-2; a weak D match, TRBD2 (5 bases). Germline V gives CDR1 MNHEY, CDR2 SVGAGI. The CDR3 has 14 residues. V lost 5 bases and J lost 7, with 14 bases in between. Written as DNA, the CDR3 is TGTGCCAGCAGTCACGGCCTAGGAGGCGGGGAGCTGTTTTTT. Protein: CASSHGLGGGELFF.

This chain joins TRBV5-6 and TRBJ2-1; tentatively, D is TRBD2 (7 bases). The CDR3 is made up of 16 amino acids. Trimming removed 1 base at V and 3 bases at J, with 14 bases between. Per germline, CDR1 SGHDT and CDR2 YYEEEE. The CDR3 region is CASSLWGGGSYNEQFF. As DNA, the CDR3 is TGTGCCAGCAGCTTGTGGGGAGGGGGGAGCTACAATGAGCAGTTCTTC.

V is TRBV3-1 (or the pseudogene TRBV3-2) and J is TRBJ1-1, with D maybe TRBD1 (5 bases). Germline-derived CDR1 and CDR2 are LGHDT and YNNKEL (reference sequence). The CDR3 consists of 14 residues. Trimming pared 0 bases from V and 7 bases from J, leaving 12 bases between. The CDR3 nucleotides read TGTGCCAGCAGCCAAGATGGCGGGGGGGTTGAAGCTTTCTTT. Translation: CASSQDGGGVEAFF.

The rearrangement uses TRBV5-5 and TRBJ2-3; TRBD1 agrees at 8 bases. The CDR3 runs to 15 residues. Germline-derived CDR1 and CDR2 are SGHKS and YYEKEE (reference sequence). After removal of 4 bases from V and 2 bases from J, the junction contained 6 bases not matched to a gene. The CDR3 sequence is CASSPGTGPTDTQYF. The DNA for the CDR3 is TGTGCCAGCAGCCCCGGGACAGGACCCACAGATACGCAGTATTTT.

This clone has just one count. This chain uses TRBV4-2 with TRBJ2-7; TRBD2 is a possible D gene (5 bases). Per germline, CDR1 LGHNA and CDR2 YNFKEQ. The CDR3 spans 16 residues. Trimming left V 1 base short and J 1 base short, with 14 bases between. The CDR3 nucleotides are TGTGCCAGCAGCCAAGCGACCGGGATCGGGTCCTACGAGCAGTACTTC. This gives the protein CASSQATGIGSYEQYF.

The V gene is TRBV6-5, the J gene TRBJ1-4; a possible D gene is TRBD1 (6 bases). CDR1 is MNHEY and CDR2 is SVGAGI in the germline V gene. Trimming left V 0 bases short and J 10 bases short, with 15 bases between. CDR3 size: 15 residues. The CDR3 coding sequence is TGTGCCAGCAGTTACTCACGGCAGGGCAGGGGAAAACTGTTTTTT. The encoded protein is CASSYSRQGRGKLFF.

CDR3 in DNA: TGTGCCAGCAGCGACTCCGGGGGGGCGTTGTACGAGCAGTACTTC. Its translation is CASSDSGGALYEQYF. The J gene is TRBJ2-7, the V gene TRBV7-2, with 8 bases fitting TRBD2. V lost 5 bases and J lost 4; bases outside the gene matches: 10. The CDR3 covers 15 residues. The germline V gene encodes CDR1 SGHTA and CDR2 FQGNSA.

This clone was detected once. The chain recombines TRBV28 with TRBJ2-3; TRBD1 agrees at 9 bases. The V and J ends lost 9 bases and 4 bases, in that order; junction bases with no gene match: 11. This CDR3 spans 15 amino acids. The germline V gene encodes CDR1 MDHEN and CDR2 SYDVKM. CDR3 DNA: TGTGCCAGTACCGGGGGACAGGGTTTACCAGATACGCAGTATTTT. Translated, it gives CASTGGQGLPDTQYF.

This chain connects TRBV10-3 to TRBJ1-3; 7 nucleotides match TRBD1. CDR1 is ENHRY and CDR2 is SYGVKD in the germline V gene. The CDR3 sequence is 15 residues long. The V segment lost 5 bases and the J segment 0 bases; nucleotides outside the gene matches: 4. The CDR3 DNA is TGTGCCATCAGTTCGGGACAGAACTCTGGAAACACCATATATTTT. It specifies CAISSGQNSGNTIYF.

The chain employs TRBV5-1 and TRBJ1-3; tentative D call: TRBD1 (6 bases). CDR3 length: 16 amino acids. With 4 bases removed from V and 0 bases from J, the gap between germline ends came to 14 bases. Per germline, CDR1 SGHRS and CDR2 YFSETQ. CDR3 region: CASSPDSSSSGNTIYF. In nucleotides, the CDR3 is TGCGCCAGCAGCCCGGACAGTTCGAGCTCTGGAAACACCATATATTTT.

The chain combines TRBV27 with TRBJ2-1, with TRBD1 matching 9 bases. Germline CDR1 and CDR2: MNHEY and SMNVEV (reference sequence). The CDR3 consists of 15 residues. Unmatched junction bases numbered 10, after V lost 6 bases and J lost 7 bases. CDR3 sequence: CASSQTGGSQNEQFF. The CDR3 DNA follows: TGTGCCAGCAGCCAAACAGGGGGCTCCCAAAATGAGCAGTTCTTC.

The chain combines TRBV15 with TRBJ2-2; D perhaps matches TRBD2 (5 bases). The CDR3 loop spans 13 amino acids. Per the germline V gene, CDR1 is LNHNV and CDR2 is YYDKDF (reference sequence). Trimming cost V 3 bases and J 6 bases, with 8 bases left between them. The CDR3 here is CATSSRRAGELFF. Here the CDR3 DNA reads TGTGCCACCAGCAGTAGGCGGGCCGGGGAGCTGTTTTTT.

The CDR3 loop is CASRSGQGYNEQFF. The CDR3 DNA follows: TGTGCCAGCAGATCGGGACAGGGCTACAATGAGCAGTTCTTC. V gene TRBV6-5 combines with J gene TRBJ2-1, with TRBD1 identical over 9 bases. CDR3 length: 14 residues. Trimming cost V 6 bases and J 3 bases; bases outside gene matches: 3. Looked up from germline, CDR1 is MNHEY and CDR2 is SVGAGI.

The CDR3 sequence is CASSFTGNTEAFF. CDR3 DNA: TGTGCCAGCAGCTTTACAGGAAACACTGAAGCTTTCTTT. V is TRBV5-6 and J is TRBJ1-1; perhaps TRBD1 as D (5 bases). The germline V gene has CDR1 SGHDT and CDR2 YYEEEE. The CDR3 has 13 amino acids. V gave up 2 bases and J gave up 2 bases, with 7 bases separating them.